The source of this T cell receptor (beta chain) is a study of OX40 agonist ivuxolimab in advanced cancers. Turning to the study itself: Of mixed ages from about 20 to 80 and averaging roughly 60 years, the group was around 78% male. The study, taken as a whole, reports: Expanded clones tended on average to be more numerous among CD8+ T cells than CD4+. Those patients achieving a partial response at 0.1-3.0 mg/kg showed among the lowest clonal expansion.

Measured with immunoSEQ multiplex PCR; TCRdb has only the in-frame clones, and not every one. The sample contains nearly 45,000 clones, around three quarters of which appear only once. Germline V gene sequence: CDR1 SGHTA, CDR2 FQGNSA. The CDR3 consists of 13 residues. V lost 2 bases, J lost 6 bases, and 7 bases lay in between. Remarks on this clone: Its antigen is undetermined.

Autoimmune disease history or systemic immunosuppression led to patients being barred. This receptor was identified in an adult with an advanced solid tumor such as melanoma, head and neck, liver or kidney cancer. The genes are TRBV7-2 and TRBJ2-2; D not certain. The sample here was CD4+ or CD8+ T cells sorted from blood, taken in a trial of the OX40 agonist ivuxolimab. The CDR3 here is CASSLSRSGELFF. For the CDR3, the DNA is TGTGCCAGCAGCTTAAGCAGGTCCGGGGAGCTGTTTTTT.